This T cell receptor beta chain comes out of a study of T cells after yellow fever vaccination. Study context: SMART-Seq v4 Ultra Low Input handled preparation of low-cell-number fractions. General study findings and limits: Most clones from primary vaccination were detected again post-booster (96% CD4, roughly 91% CD8). Some clonotypes were seen in both the CD4 and the CD8 compartments. These made up a small share and likely arose from convergent recombination.

Trimming removed 0 bases from V and 8 bases from J, with 13 bases in between. Germline CDR1 reads LGHDT; CDR2 reads YNNKEL (reference sequence). The CDR3 spans 14 residues. This clonotype was detected a few times. The antigen remains undetermined. For TCR, cDNA came from 5'RACE template switching, which added a universal primer site and UMIs. TCRdb processed the 5' RACE reads anew with MiXCR; each CDR3 protein has one entry. The sample includes under 550,000 distinct CDR3 sequences, 20% to 25% of them seen just once. Specimen: PBMCs, collected about 21 days after the first yellow fever vaccination. The TCR originated in a man aged 18 to 29 who received the YFV17D yellow fever vaccine. The chain links TRBV3-1 to TRBJ1-2; D call uncertain. The CDR3 protein is CASSQDRRPWGYTF. The CDR3 nucleotides are TGTGCCAGCAGCCAAGATCGACGGCCCTGGGGCTACACCTTC.